A selection of T cell receptor beta chains follows, all from one sample in a study of blood T cell repertoires in COVID-19. Method: immunoSEQ multiplex PCR; TCRdb's copy keeps in-frame clones and lacks some. The profile shows tens of thousands of clones, approximately 85% of them singletons. Sequences were obtained from peripheral blood. These receptors originate from a man of 80 years or more with acute or convalescent COVID-19. Each CDR3 is given without its conserved first and last residue. The order of the fields is clone size, V gene, J gene, D gene, CDR3 protein. D genes are given only for firm matches. Size tells how often a clone was seen (once, few, many) or the class of an expanded clone, and some rows leave it out.

NA,TRBV21-1,TRBJ2-1,NA,ASSKTRFSGSGYNEQF
few,TRBV7-2,TRBJ2-1,TRBD2,ASSLEGGKGAYNEQF
few,TRBV18,TRBJ1-3,TRBD1,ASSPGTDVNTIY
NA,TRBV19,TRBJ1-4,TRBD1,ASSIVLQGSEKLF
NA,TRBV9,TRBJ1-6,TRBD1,ASSRQGADSPLH
NA,TRBV24-1,TRBJ1-1,NA,ATSDPGENTEAF
NA,TRBV10-3,TRBJ1-1,TRBD1,ATAADREGVVRTEAF
NA,TRBV2,TRBJ1-6,NA,ASSEVLVDKTPLH
NA,TRBV6-1,TRBJ2-5,TRBD2,ASSAQGLAGGETQY
NA,TRBV19,TRBJ1-4,NA,ASSGHEISPVGEKLF
NA,TRBV28,TRBJ2-3,NA,ASSHHRAGGTDTQY
NA,TRBV5-1,TRBJ1-6,NA,ASSFGHPFYNSPLH
NA,TRBV10-1,TRBJ2-5,TRBD1,ASSESGTGARETQY
NA,TRBV24-1,TRBJ2-7,NA,ATSDSKTGKPYEQY
NA,TRBV24-1,TRBJ2-7,TRBD1,ATSIPGQGDSYEQY
NA,TRBV7-9,TRBJ1-6,NA,ASSLERVLNNSPLH
NA,TRBV27,TRBJ2-7,NA,ASSLRVSYEQY
NA,TRBV5-1,TRBJ2-3,TRBD2,ASSLEAAGLAGGQNTQY
few,TRBV10-3,TRBJ1-2,TRBD1,AISPRDSYGYT
NA,TRBV3-1/TRBV3-2,TRBJ2-3,TRBD2,ASSPTSGGADTQY
NA,TRBV2,TRBJ2-7,NA,ASSWGDYEQY
once,TRBV9,TRBJ2-5,TRBD2,ASSVGASGRAVETQY
NA,TRBV21-1,TRBJ2-7,NA,ASSRRGINEQY
NA,TRBV4-1,TRBJ2-2,TRBD1,ASSQLQGAGGGELF
NA,TRBV3-1/TRBV3-2,TRBJ1-2,NA,ASSQGKGYT
NA,TRBV2,TRBJ1-1,NA,ASSELLLNTEAF
NA,TRBV27,TRBJ2-5,TRBD2,ASSPLAGGQETQY
NA,TRBV7-3,TRBJ2-3,TRBD1,ASSLGRGLEDTQY
NA,TRBV13,TRBJ2-7,TRBD1,ASSLPGQGAYEQY
NA,TRBV29-1,TRBJ1-1,NA,SVGGGNTEAF
NA,TRBV7-2,TRBJ1-1,NA,ASSQALQGNTEAF
NA,TRBV6-5,TRBJ2-7,TRBD2,ASSPRTSGMYEQY
NA,TRBV19,TRBJ2-2,NA,ASSLRTGELF
NA,TRBV5-4,TRBJ2-1,NA,ASSRIGGGWSYNEQF
NA,TRBV29-1,TRBJ2-1,TRBD2,SAGGGSGSREQF
NA,TRBV18,TRBJ2-1,NA,ASSPTGSSYNEQF